This is a list of T cell receptor beta chains from one sample in a study of blood T cell repertoires in COVID-19. The method was immunoSEQ multiplex PCR; TCRdb's version includes in-frame clones alone and lacks a portion of them. The table lists 200,000 to 300,000 clones, 75% to 85% of them singletons. Sequenced sample: peripheral blood. These receptors were obtained from a human donor in a cohort sampled during active COVID-19. Each CDR3 is given without its conserved first and last residue.

>TRBJ2-1|TRBV27
ASSLRSSGRADYNEQF
>TRBJ2-1|TRBV7-8
ASSQTYRGNEQF
>TRBJ2-1|TRBV5-1
ASSLRDEQF
>TRBJ2-5|TRBV7-2
ASSKAGRQETQY
>TRBJ2-3|TRBV11-2
ASSLDWRTSTDTQY
>TRBJ2-7|TRBV6-5
ASGSGNSYEQY
>TRBJ1-5|TRBV4-1
ASSQPGRGQPQH
>TRBJ1-1|TRBV9
ASSVDGTFMNTEAF
>TRBJ2-7|TRBV2
ASSRDSYEQY
>TRBJ2-2|TRBV19
ASSLKRGGELF
>TRBJ2-7|TRBV6-1
ASSEAWEQY
>TRBJ2-1|TRBV27
ASSLRRDREYNEQF
>TRBJ1-1|TRBV5-1
ASSLGRSTLEAF
>TRBJ1-3|TRBV15
ATGEGRRSGNTIY